This T cell receptor (beta chain) was profiled in a study of blood T cell repertoires in COVID-19. The table came from immunoSEQ multiplex PCR; TCRdb's copy has only in-frame clones and leaves some out. The sample holds 150,000 to 200,000 clones, 80% to 85% seen once. Deletions cut 5 bases from V and 2 bases from J, with 13 bases between. In germline, CDR1 is MNHNY, CDR2 SVGAGI (reference sequence). CDR3 size: 15 residues. The sequencing sample was made of peripheral blood. The chain uses TRBV6-6 and TRBJ2-4; D may be TRBD1 (6 bases). The receptor was isolated from a woman of 80 years or more with COVID-19, enrolled during active disease. For the CDR3, the DNA is TGTGCCAGCAGTAACCAGGACAGAACCAAAAACATTCAGTACTTC. As protein: CASSNQDRTKNIQYF.